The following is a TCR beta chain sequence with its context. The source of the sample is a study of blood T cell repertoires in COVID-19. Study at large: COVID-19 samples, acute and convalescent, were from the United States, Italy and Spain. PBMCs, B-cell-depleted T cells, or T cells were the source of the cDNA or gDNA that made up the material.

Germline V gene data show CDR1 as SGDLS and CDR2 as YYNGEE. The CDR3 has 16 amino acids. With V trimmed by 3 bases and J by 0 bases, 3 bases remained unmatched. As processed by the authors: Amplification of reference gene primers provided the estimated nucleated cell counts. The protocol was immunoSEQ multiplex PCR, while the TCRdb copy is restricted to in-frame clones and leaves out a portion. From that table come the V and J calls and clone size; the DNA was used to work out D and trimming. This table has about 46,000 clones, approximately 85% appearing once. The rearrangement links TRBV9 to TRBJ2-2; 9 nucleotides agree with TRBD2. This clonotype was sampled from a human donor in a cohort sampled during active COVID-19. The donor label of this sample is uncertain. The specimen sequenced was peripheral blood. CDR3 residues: CASSAPSGTNTGELFF. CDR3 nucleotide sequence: TGTGCCAGCAGCGCTCCTAGCGGGACGAACACCGGGGAGCTGTTTTTT. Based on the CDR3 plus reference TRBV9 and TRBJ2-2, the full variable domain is DSGVTQTPKHLITATGQRVTLRCSPRSGDLSVYWYQQSLDQGLQFLIQYYNGEERAKGNILERFSAQQFPDLHSELNLSSLELGDSALYFCASSAPSGTNTGELFFGEGSRLTVL.